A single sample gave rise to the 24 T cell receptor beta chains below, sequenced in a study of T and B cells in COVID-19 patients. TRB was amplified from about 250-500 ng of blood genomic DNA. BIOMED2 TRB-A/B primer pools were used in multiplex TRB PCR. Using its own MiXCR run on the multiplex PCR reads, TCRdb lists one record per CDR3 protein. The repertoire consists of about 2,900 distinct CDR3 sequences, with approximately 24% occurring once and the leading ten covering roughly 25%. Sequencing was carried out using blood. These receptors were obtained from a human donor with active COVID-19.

CDR3 loop: CASSLVYGGGANTGELFF. CDR3 sequence (DNA): TGTGCCAGCAGCTTAGTATATGGCGGGGGCGCGAACACCGGGGAGCTGTTTTTT. The chain carries TRBV7-2 and TRBJ2-2; the D gene is possibly TRBD2 (7 bases). Germline V gene data show CDR1 as SGHTA and CDR2 as FQGNSA. CDR3 size: 18 residues. Trimming removed 1 base at V and 0 bases at J, with 15 bases between.

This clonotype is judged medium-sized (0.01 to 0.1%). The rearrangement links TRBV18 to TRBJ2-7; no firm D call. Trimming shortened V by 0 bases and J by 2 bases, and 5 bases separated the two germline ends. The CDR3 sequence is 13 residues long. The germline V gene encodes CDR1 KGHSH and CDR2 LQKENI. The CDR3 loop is CASSPPGTYEQYF. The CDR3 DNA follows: TGTGCCAGCTCACCACCTGGGACCTACGAGCAGTACTTC.

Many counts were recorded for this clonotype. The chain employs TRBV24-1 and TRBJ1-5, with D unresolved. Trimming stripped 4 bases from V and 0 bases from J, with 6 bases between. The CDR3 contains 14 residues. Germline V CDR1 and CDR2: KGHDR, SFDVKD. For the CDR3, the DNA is TGTGCCACCAGTGACCGGTATAGCAATCAGCCCCAGCATTTT. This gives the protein CATSDRYSNQPQHF.

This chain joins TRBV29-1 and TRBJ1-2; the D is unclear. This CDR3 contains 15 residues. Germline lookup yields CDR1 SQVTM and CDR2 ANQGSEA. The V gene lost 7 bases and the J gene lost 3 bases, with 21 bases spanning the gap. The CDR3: CSGAVGLGKDYGYTF. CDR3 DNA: TGCAGCGGGGCCGTAGGGCTGGGGAAAGACTATGGCTACACCTTC.

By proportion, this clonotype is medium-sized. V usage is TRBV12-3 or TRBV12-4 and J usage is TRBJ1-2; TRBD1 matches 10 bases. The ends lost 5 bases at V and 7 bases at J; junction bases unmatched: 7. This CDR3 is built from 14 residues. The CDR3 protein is CASSRDRGKTGYTF. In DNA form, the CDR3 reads TGTGCCAGCAGTCGGGACAGGGGCAAGACTGGCTACACCTTC.

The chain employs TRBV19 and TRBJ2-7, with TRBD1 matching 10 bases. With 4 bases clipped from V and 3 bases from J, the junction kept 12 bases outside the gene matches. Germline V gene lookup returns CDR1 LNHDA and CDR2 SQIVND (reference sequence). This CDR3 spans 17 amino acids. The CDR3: CASSTLGTGATFYEQYF. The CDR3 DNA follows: TGTGCCAGTAGTACCCTCGGGACAGGGGCGACATTCTACGAGCAGTACTTC.

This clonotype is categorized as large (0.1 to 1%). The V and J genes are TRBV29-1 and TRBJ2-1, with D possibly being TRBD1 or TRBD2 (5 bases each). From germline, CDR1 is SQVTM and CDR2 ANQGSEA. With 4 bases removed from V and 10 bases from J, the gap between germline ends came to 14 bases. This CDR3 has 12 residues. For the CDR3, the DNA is TGCAGCGTTGCACGGGGCCGAGAGGAGCAGTTCTTC. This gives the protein CSVARGREEQFF.

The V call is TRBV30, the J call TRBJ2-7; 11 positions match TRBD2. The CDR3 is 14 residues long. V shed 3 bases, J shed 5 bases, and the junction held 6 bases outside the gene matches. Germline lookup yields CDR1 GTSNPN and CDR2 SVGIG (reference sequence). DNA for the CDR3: TGTGCCTGGAGCGTACTAGCGGGGGCTAACGAGCAGTACTTC. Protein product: CAWSVLAGANEQYF.

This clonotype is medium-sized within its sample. The CDR3 nucleotides are TGTGCCAGCAGTGAAAGCGGGGGGGCCTGGGAGCAGTTCTTC. It specifies CASSESGGAWEQFF. This sequence joins TRBV6-1 and TRBJ2-1; 10 bases fit TRBD2. Per germline, CDR1 MNHNS and CDR2 SASEGT. V was clipped by 2 bases and J by 10 bases; unmatched bases: 5. The CDR3 has 14 amino acids.

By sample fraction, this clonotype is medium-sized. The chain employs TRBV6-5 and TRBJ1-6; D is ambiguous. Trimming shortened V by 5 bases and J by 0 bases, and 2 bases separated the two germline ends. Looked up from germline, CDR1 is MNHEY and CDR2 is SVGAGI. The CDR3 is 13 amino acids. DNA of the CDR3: TGTGCCAGCAGTCGCTCCTATAATTCACCCCTCCACTTT. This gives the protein CASSRSYNSPLHF.

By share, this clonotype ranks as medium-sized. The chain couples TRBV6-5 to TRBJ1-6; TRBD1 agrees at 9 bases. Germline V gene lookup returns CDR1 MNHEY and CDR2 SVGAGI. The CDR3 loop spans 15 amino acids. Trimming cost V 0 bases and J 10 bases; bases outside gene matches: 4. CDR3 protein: CASSYSGQGGSPLHF. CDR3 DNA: TGTGCCAGCAGTTACTCGGGACAGGGTGGGTCACCCCTCCACTTT.

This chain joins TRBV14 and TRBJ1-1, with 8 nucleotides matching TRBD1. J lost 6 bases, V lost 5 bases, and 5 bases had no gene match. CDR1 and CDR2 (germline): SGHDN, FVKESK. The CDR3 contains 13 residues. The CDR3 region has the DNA TGTGCCAGCAGCAGACAGGGGCGGTCTGAAGCTTTCTTT. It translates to CASSRQGRSEAFF.

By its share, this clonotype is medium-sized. The CDR3 loop is CASSPPRQVREQYF. The DNA for the CDR3 is TGTGCCAGCTCACCACCGCGGCAGGTCCGCGAGCAGTACTTC. The V gene is TRBV18, the J gene TRBJ2-7; no clear D. This CDR3 region has 14 residues. Germline CDR1 is KGHSH and CDR2 is LQKENI. Trimming removed 0 bases at V and 6 bases at J, with 12 bases between.

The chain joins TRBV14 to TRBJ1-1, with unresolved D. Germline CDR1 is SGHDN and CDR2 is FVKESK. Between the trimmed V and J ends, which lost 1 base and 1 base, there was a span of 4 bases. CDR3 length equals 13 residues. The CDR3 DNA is TGTGCCAGCAGCCAAGGAGGGAACACTGAAGCTTTCTTT. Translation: CASSQGGNTEAFF. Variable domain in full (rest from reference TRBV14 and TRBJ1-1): EAGVTQFPSHSVIEKGQTVTLRCDPISGHDNLYWYRRVMGKEIKFLLHFVKESKQDESGMPNNRFLAERTGGTYSTLKVQPAELEDSGVYFCASSQGGNTEAFFGQGTRLTVV.

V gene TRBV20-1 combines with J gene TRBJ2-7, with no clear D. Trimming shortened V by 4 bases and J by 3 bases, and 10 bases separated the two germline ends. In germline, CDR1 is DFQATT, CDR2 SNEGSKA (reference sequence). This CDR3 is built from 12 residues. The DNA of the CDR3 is TGCAGTGCTACCCCCCGTGACTACGAGCAGTACTTC. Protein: CSATPRDYEQYF.

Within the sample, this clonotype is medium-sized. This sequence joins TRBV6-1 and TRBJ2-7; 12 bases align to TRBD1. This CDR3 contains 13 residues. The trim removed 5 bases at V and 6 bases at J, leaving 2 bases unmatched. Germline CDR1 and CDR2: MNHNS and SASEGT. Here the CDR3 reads CASSWDRGREQYF. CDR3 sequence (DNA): TGTGCCAGCAGTTGGGACAGGGGGCGCGAGCAGTACTTC.

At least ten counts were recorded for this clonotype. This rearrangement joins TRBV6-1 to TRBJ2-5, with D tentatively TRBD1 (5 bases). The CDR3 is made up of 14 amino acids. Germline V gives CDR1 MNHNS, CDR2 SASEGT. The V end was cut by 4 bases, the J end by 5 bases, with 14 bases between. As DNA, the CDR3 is TGTGCCAGCAGTGGCTTAGGGGTAGAGGAGACCCAGTACTTC. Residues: CASSGLGVEETQYF.

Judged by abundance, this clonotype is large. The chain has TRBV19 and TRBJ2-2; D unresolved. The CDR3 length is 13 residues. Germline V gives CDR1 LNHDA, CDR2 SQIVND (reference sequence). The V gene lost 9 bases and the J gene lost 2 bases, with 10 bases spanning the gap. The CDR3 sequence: CASKDRNTGELFF. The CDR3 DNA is TGTGCCAGCAAGGACCGAAACACCGGGGAGCTGTTTTTT.

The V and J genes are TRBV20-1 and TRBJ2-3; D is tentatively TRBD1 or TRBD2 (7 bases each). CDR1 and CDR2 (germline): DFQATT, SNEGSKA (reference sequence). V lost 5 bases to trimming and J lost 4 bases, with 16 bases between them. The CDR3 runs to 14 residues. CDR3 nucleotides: TGCAGTGCTCAGGGGGGGGGTAGGTCAGATACGCAGTATTTT. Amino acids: CSAQGGGRSDTQYF.

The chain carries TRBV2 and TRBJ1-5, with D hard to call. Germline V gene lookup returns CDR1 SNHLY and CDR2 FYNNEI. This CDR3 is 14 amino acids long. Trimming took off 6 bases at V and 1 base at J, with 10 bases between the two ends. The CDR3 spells CASSQDGSNQPQHF. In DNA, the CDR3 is TGTGCCAGCAGCCAGGACGGAAGCAATCAGCCCCAGCATTTT.

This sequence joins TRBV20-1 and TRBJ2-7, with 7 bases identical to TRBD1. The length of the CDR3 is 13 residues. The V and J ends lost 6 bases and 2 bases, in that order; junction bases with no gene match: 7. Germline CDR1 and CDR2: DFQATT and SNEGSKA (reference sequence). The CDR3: CSARRQGTYEQYF. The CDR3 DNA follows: TGCAGTGCAAGACGACAGGGTACCTACGAGCAGTACTTC.

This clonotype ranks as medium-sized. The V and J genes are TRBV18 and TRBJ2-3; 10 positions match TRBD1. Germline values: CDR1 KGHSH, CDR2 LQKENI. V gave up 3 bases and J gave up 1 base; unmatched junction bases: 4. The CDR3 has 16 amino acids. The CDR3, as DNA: TGTGCCAGCTCACCCGGGACAGGGGCCCGCACAGATACGCAGTATTTT. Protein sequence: CASSPGTGARTDTQYF.

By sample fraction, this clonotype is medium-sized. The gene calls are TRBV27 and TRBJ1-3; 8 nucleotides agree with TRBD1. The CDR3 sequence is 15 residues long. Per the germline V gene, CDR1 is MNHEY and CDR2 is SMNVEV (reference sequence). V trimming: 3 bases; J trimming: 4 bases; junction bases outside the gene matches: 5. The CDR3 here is CASSFQGAEGNTIYF. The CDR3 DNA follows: TGTGCCAGCAGTTTTCAGGGGGCCGAGGGAAACACCATATATTTT.

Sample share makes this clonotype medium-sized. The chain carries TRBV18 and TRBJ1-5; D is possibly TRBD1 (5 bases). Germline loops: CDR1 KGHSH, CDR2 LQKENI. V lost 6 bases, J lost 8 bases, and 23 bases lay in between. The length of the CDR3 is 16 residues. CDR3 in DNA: TGTGCCAGCTCTCCTGCCGGGGGACGGACGGCGAAGCCCCAGCATTTT. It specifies CASSPAGGRTAKPQHF.